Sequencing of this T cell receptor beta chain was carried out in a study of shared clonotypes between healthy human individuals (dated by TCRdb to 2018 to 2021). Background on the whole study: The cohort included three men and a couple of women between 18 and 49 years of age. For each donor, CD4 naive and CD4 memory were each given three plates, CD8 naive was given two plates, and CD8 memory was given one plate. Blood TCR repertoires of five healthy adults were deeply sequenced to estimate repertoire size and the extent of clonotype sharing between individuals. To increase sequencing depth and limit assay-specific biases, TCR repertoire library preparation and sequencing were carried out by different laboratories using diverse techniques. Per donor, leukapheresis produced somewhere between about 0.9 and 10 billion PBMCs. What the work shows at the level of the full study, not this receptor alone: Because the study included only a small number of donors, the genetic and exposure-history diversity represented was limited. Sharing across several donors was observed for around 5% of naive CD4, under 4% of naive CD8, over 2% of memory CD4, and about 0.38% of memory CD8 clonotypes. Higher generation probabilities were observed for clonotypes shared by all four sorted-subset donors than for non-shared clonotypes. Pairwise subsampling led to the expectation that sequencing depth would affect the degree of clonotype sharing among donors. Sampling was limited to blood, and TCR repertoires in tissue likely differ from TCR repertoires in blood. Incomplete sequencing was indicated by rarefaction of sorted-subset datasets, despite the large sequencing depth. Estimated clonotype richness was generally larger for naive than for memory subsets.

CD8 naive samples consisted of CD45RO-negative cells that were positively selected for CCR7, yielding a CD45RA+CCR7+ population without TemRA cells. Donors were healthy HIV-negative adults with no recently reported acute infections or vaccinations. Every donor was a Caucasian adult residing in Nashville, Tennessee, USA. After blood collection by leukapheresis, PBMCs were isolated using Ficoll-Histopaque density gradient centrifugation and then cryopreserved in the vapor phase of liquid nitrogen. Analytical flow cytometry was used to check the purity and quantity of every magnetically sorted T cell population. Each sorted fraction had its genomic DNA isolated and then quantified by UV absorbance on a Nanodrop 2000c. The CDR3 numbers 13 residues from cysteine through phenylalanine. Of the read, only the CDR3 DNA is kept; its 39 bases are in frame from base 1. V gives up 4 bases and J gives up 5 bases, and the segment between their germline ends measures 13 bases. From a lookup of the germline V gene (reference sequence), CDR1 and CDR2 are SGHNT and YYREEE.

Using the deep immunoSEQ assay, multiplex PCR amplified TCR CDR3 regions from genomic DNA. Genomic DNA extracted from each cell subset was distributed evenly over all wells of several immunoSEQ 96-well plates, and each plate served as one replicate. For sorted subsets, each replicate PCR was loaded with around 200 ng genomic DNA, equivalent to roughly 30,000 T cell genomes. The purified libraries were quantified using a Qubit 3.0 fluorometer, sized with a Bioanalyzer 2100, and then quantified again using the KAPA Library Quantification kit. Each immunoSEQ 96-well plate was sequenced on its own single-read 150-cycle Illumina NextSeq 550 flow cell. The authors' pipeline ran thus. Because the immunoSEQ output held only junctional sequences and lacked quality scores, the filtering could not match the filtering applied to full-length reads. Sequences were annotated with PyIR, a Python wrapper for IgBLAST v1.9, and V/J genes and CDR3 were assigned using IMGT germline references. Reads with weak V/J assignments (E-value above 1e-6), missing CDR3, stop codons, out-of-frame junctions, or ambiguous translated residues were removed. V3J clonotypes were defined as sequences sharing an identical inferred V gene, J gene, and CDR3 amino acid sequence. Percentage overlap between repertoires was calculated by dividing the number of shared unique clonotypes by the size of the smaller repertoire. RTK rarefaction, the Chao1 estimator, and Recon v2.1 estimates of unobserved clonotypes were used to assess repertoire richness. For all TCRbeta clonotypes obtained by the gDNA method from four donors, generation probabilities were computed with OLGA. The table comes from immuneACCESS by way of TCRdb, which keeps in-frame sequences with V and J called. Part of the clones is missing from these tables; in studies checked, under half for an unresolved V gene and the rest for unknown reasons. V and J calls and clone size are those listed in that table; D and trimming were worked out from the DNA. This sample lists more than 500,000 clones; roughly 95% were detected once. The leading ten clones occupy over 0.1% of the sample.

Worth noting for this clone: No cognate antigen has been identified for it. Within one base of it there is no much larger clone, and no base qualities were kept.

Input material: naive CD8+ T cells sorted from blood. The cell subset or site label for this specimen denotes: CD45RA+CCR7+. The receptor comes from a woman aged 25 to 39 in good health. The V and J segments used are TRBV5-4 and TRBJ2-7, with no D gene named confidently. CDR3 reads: CASSPQSQDEQYF. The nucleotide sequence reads TGTGCCAGCAGCCCCCAATCCCAAGACGAGCAGTACTTC. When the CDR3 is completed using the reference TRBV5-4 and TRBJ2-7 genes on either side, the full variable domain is ETGVTQSPTHLIKTRGQQVTLRCSSQSGHNTVSWYQQALGQGPQFIFQYYREEENGRGNFPPRFSGLQFPNYSSELNVNALELDDSALYLCASSPQSQDEQYFGPGTRLTVT.